The T cell receptor beta chain under discussion was sequenced for a study of blood T cell repertoires in COVID-19 (dated by TCRdb to the early 2020s). Turning to the overall study: Samples from collaborators originated in the United States, Italy and Spain and spanned both the acute and convalescent phases of COVID-19. The prospective study material was composed of cDNA or gDNA derived from T cells, B-cell-depleted T cells, or PBMCs. The dataset comprised deeply sampled blood TCRbeta repertoires from subjects exposed to, actively infected with, or recovered from COVID-19. The repertoires were released in a freely available public database intended as a resource for research on the immune response to SARS-CoV-2. Samples were obtained from the ongoing ImmuneRACE study (first 160 participants) and from over 1,000 subjects provided by 6 global collaborators. Nearly every sample came with metadata listing a de-identified subject ID, COVID-19 status, age in years and sex. Where available, HLA class I and class II types were obtained from metadata supplied by the sample provider rather than from assay-based typing.

Each collaborating institution followed its own protocols to collect whole blood in K2EDTA tubes. For TCRbeta analysis, collaborators shipped samples as frozen whole blood, isolated PBMCs, or DNA extracted from either of those sample types. Summary of the overall study and its limitations: How much clinical and demographic metadata was included differed by source and by participant, and the metadata was provided uncurated.

Relative to germline, V is 2 bases shorter and J is 7 bases shorter, with 12 bases between their ends. The germline V gene sets CDR1 to SNHLY and CDR2 to FYNNEI. The CDR3 runs 15 residues from the cysteine to the phenylalanine. The kept DNA is CDR3 alone, 45 bases in frame from the first base. The immunoSEQ Assay, a bias-controlled multiplex PCR, was used to amplify TCRbeta CDR3 regions from genomic DNA. The authors' analysis ran thus. The number of nucleated cells in each sample was estimated by amplification of reference gene primers within the assay. To quantify the absolute abundance of each unique TCRbeta CDR3 rearrangement, sequence reads were collapsed and filtered. For each sample, productive Simpson clonality was calculated as the square root of Simpson's diversity index across productive rearrangements. TCRdb re-hosts the immuneACCESS table, in-frame sequences only. Its copies lack some clones; in the studies checked, an unresolved V gene accounts for under half of them, and the cause for the rest is not known. V, J and clone size derive from that table, while D and trimming were established from the DNA sequence. This sample gives 90,000 or so clones in total; 75% to 90% of them show up just once. The ten most abundant clones make up approximately 1% of the sample.

As regards this clone: The specificity of this receptor is unknown. Base qualities are not recorded, but no much larger clone differs from it by a single base.

Material: peripheral blood. The V gene is TRBV2 and the J gene is TRBJ1-6; too little of a D gene remains to name it. The origin of this receptor is a human donor in a cohort sampled during active COVID-19. The nucleotide sequence reads TGTGCCAGCAGTGAATTTAGAGGTTACAATTCACCCCTCCACTTT. Its translation is CASSEFRGYNSPLHF.